This section outlines one T cell receptor (beta chain) sequence together with its context. The antigen is undetermined. This sample is part of a study of PD-1 blockade in classical Hodgkin lymphoma. Overall study findings and caveats: Sources of repertoire differences remain undefined, possibly disease activity or prior therapy. Complete responders' diversity at baseline resembled that of newly diagnosed patients. CD4+ TCR diversity climbed significantly by C4D1, unlike CD8+ TCR diversity.

The data were produced by immunoSEQ multiplex PCR, yet TCRdb's version contains in-frame clones alone and is incomplete. The profile covers some 86,000 clones, with about nine tenths appearing a single time and 2.9% taken by the ten largest. Documented time point: cycle 4 day 1 (C4D1), after five to seven weeks of nivolumab. With no exception, relapse followed autologous stem cell transplantation in all patients, and brentuximab vedotin exposure varied. Under best response, outcomes were complete response, partial response or progressive disease. This TCR derives from a human donor with classical Hodgkin lymphoma. The sample in question was peripheral blood mononuclear cells (PBMCs), obtained before the fourth cycle of nivolumab.

CDR3: CASSLRVPGRNSGANVLTF. DNA for the CDR3: TGTGCCAGCAGCTTACGGGTCCCGGGACGAAACTCTGGGGCCAACGTCCTGACTTTC. The gene calls are TRBV7-9 and TRBJ2-6; D may match TRBD1 or TRBD2 (5 bases each). V was clipped by 2 bases and J by 0 bases, with 17 bases between them. The length of the CDR3 is 19 residues. Per germline, CDR1 SEHNR and CDR2 FQNEAQ (reference sequence).